This T cell receptor (beta chain) was identified in a study of T-cell memory formation after mild COVID-19. TCRdb passed the 5' RACE reads through MiXCR, listing each CDR3 protein once. The top ten hold around 4.8% of the sample, which has some 130,000 distinct CDR3 sequences, about a sixth seen once. Trimming took off 7 bases at V and 5 bases at J, with 14 bases between the two ends. Germline V gene lookup returns CDR1 SQVTM and CDR2 ANQGSEA. This CDR3 is 12 amino acids long. The sample consisted of PBMCs or a T cell subset sorted from them (not recorded which). V and J are TRBV29-1 and TRBJ2-5; D gene uncertain. The sequence was obtained from a man younger than 35 who had mild COVID-19 (a few samples of this study predate the infection). Cell type and time point are not known. The CDR3 sequence is CSGGYYEETQYF. The CDR3, as DNA: TGCAGCGGCGGATACTACGAGGAGACCCAGTACTTC.